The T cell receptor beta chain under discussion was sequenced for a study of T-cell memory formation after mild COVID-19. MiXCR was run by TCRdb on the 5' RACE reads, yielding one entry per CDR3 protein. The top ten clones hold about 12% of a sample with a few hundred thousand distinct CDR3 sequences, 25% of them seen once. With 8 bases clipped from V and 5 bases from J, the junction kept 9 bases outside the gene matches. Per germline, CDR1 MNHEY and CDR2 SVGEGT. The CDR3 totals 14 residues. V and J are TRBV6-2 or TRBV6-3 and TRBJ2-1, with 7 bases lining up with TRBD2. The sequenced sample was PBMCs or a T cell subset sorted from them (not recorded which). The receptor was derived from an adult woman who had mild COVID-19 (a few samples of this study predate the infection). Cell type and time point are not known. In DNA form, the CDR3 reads TGTGCCAGCGGCGGTACTAGCGCCCACAATGAGCAGTTCTTC. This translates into CASGGTSAHNEQFF.